This T cell receptor beta chain was sequenced during a study of blood T cell repertoires in COVID-19. On the study more broadly: Acute and convalescent COVID-19 specimens originated in the United States, Italy and Spain. PBMCs, B-cell-depleted T cells, or T cells were the source of the cDNA or gDNA that made up the material.

Germline V gene data show CDR1 as KGHSH and CDR2 as LQKENI. V was clipped by 6 bases and J by 8 bases, with 17 bases between them. The CDR3 has 14 amino acids. In the authors' workflow: Reference gene primer amplification gave estimated nucleated cell counts. TCRdb's copy holds only in-frame clones and misses some; the assay was immunoSEQ multiplex PCR. V, J and clone size were drawn from that table, and D and trimming were deduced from the DNA. Here the sample spans around 270,000 clones, about 90% being singletons. The origin of this receptor is a woman in her forties or fifties with acute or convalescent COVID-19. V usage is TRBV18 and J usage is TRBJ2-1, with D possibly TRBD2 on 6 matching bases. Sequenced input: peripheral blood. The CDR3 is CASSPGQAGYEQFF. CDR3 nucleotides: TGTGCCAGCTCCCCAGGGCAGGCGGGATATGAGCAGTTCTTC.